The 30 T cell receptor beta chains given below trace back to one sample, sequenced in a study of shared clonotypes between healthy human individuals. Clones were read by immunoSEQ multiplex PCR, and TCRdb kept only the in-frame ones, dropping some. This sample has some 2,400,000 clones, with approximately 94% found just once. The sample comprised naive CD4+ T cells sorted from blood. The subset was: CD45RA+ positively selected. These receptors originate from a man between 18 and 35 years old in good health.

This chain uses TRBV7-2 with TRBJ2-4; 15 bases fit TRBD2. The CDR3 length is 16 residues. Trimming took 3 bases from V and 4 from J; bases not matched to a gene: 1. CDR1 and CDR2 (germline): SGHTA, FQGNSA. The DNA for the CDR3 is TGTGCCAGCAGCTTCGGACTAGCGGGAGGGAAAAACATTCAGTACTTC. It specifies CASSFGLAGGKNIQYF.

For this clone: Other DNA sequences of this sample code for an identical CDR3. CDR3 coding DNA: TGCGCCAGCAGCTTGGGGGGCGTAAATTCACCCCTCCACTTT. Its translation is CASSLGGVNSPLHF. The chain couples TRBV5-1 to TRBJ1-6; TRBD1 might be the D (5 bases). The CDR3 has 14 residues. The V end lost 0 bases, the J end lost 7 bases, and 8 bases lay between the germline ends. Germline loops: CDR1 SGHRS, CDR2 YFSETQ.

Regarding this clone: Other DNA variants within this sample encode the same CDR3. The rearrangement joins TRBV7-9 to TRBJ2-7; 11 positions agree with TRBD1. CDR3 length: 14 amino acids. The germline gives CDR1 SEHNR, CDR2 FQNEAQ (reference sequence). V dropped 4 bases and J dropped 2; count of bases not matched to a gene: 1. For the CDR3, the DNA is TGTGCCAGCAGCTCGGGACAGGGGGCCTACGAGCAGTACTTC. Its protein product is CASSSGQGAYEQYF.

CDR3 sequence (DNA): TGTGCCAGCAGCTTGGTCCAGGGGCCCGGGGAGCTGTTTTTT. Amino acids: CASSLVQGPGELFF. The rearrangement links TRBV5-4 to TRBJ2-2, with a weak D call TRBD1 (6 bases). The V end was cut by 0 bases, the J end by 6 bases, with 9 bases between. Germline V gene lookup returns CDR1 SGHNT and CDR2 YYREEE (reference sequence). The CDR3 is 14 amino acids.

This chain links TRBV27 with TRBJ2-7; TRBD1 aligns across 8 bases. CDR3 length: 16 residues. The germline V gene encodes CDR1 MNHEY and CDR2 SMNVEV (reference sequence). V was clipped by 2 bases and J by 2 bases; unmatched bases: 8. CDR3 amino acids: CASSLLPGTGTYEQYF. CDR3 nucleotide sequence: TGTGCCAGCAGTTTACTCCCTGGGACAGGTACCTACGAGCAGTACTTC.

The chain links TRBV9 to TRBJ1-5, with D maybe TRBD1 (5 bases). The length of the CDR3 is 14 residues. Germline CDR1 and CDR2: SGDLS and YYNGEE. The V and J ends lost 3 bases and 5 bases respectively, with 12 bases between them. CDR3 amino acids: CASSAQGYDQPQHF. The CDR3 coding sequence is TGTGCCAGCAGCGCCCAGGGTTATGATCAGCCCCAGCATTTT.

The chain combines TRBV5-4 with TRBJ2-2; TRBD2 agrees at 16 bases. The trim removed 5 bases at V and 7 bases at J, leaving 8 bases unmatched. The germline V gene encodes CDR1 SGHNT and CDR2 YYREEE (reference sequence). This CDR3 has 17 amino acids. The CDR3 loop is CASSPGLAGGLDGELFF. CDR3 nucleotides: TGTGCCAGCAGTCCGGGACTAGCGGGGGGGCTAGACGGGGAGCTGTTTTTT.

The V gene is TRBV5-1, the J gene TRBJ2-7, with TRBD1 matching over 10 bases. This CDR3 is built from 14 residues. Trimming removed 2 bases from V and 4 bases from J; junction bases left unmatched: 3. The germline V gene encodes CDR1 SGHRS and CDR2 YFSETQ. The CDR3 DNA reads as TGCGCCAGCAGCTTTGGGACAGGGGAATACGAGCAGTACTTC. Its protein product is CASSFGTGEYEQYF.

This clone has only one observation. V and J are TRBV29-1 and TRBJ2-1; 9 bases agree with TRBD1. CDR3 length equals 16 residues. Per germline, CDR1 SQVTM and CDR2 ANQGSEA. Losses at the gene ends were 0 bases for V and 2 bases for J; bases not matched to a gene: 5. The CDR3 sequence: CSVEDQGTGTYNEQFF. The CDR3 bases are TGCAGCGTTGAAGACCAAGGGACAGGGACCTACAATGAGCAGTTCTTC.

The chain couples TRBV6-1 to TRBJ1-1; 7 bases fit TRBD1. The V segment lost 4 bases and the J segment 1 base; nucleotides outside the gene matches: 3. This CDR3 spans 14 amino acids. In germline, CDR1 is MNHNS, CDR2 SASEGT. In DNA, the CDR3 is TGTGCCAGCAGTGCGACAGGGTGGAACACTGAAGCTTTCTTT. Amino acid sequence: CASSATGWNTEAFF.

The chain employs TRBV11-2 and TRBJ2-1; 7 nucleotides line up with TRBD1. The CDR3 contains 14 residues. The germline CDR1 and CDR2 sequences are SGHAT and FQNNGV. V trimming: 5 bases; J trimming: 4 bases; junction bases outside the gene matches: 5. CDR3: CASSRPRGYNEQFF. The CDR3 DNA is TGTGCCAGCAGCCGTCCCAGGGGGTACAATGAGCAGTTCTTC.

V and J are TRBV29-1 and TRBJ2-3, with TRBD1 as a possible D gene (5 bases). Per germline, CDR1 SQVTM and CDR2 ANQGSEA. Trimming shortened V by 4 bases and J by 1 base, and 24 bases separated the two germline ends. CDR3 length: 18 amino acids. Here the CDR3 reads CSVAAGFFGERRTDTQYF. The CDR3 nucleotides are TGCAGCGTTGCGGCAGGGTTTTTCGGAGAACGACGCACAGATACGCAGTATTTT.

This clone was seen once. The gene calls are TRBV9 and TRBJ2-5, with 7 nucleotides matching TRBD1. This CDR3 has 15 amino acids. Unmatched junction bases numbered 6, after V lost 0 bases and J lost 4 bases. Germline CDR1 reads SGDLS; CDR2 reads YYNGEE. The CDR3 DNA is TGTGCCAGCAGCGTAGGGGTGGGACAGAGAGAGACCCAGTACTTC. Protein sequence: CASSVGVGQRETQYF.

The J gene is TRBJ2-5, the V gene TRBV6-1; the match to TRBD2 covers 8 bases. Germline V gene lookup returns CDR1 MNHNS and CDR2 SASEGT. With 6 bases clipped from V and 5 bases from J, the junction kept 11 bases outside the gene matches. The CDR3 runs to 15 residues. The CDR3 nucleotides read TGTGCCAGCAGAACCGGGACTAGTATGGGTGAGACCCAGTACTTC. It encodes CASRTGTSMGETQYF.

A few counts support this clone. The chain has TRBV2 and TRBJ1-1; D is unresolved. Trimming cost V 4 bases and J 1 base, with 7 bases left between them. The CDR3 spans 13 residues. Germline V gene data show CDR1 as SNHLY and CDR2 as FYNNEI. The DNA of the CDR3 is TGTGCCAGCAGTGGCAGGCCGAACACTGAAGCTTTCTTT. Amino acid sequence: CASSGRPNTEAFF.

The gene calls are TRBV12-5 and TRBJ1-5, with D hard to call. This CDR3 contains 14 residues. Germline V gene sequence: CDR1 LGHNT, CDR2 FRNRAP. V was shortened by 7 bases and J by 4 bases, with 14 bases between the two germline ends. For the CDR3, the DNA is TGTGCTAGTGCCAACGAACATAGAAATCAGCCCCAGCATTTT. Protein product: CASANEHRNQPQHF. The full variable domain, rest sourced from reference TRBV12-5 and TRBJ1-5, is DARVTQTPRHKVTEMGQEVTMRCQPILGHNTVFWYRQTMMQGLELLAYFRNRAPLDDSGMPKDRFSAEMPDATLATLKIQPSEPRDSAVYFCASANEHRNQPQHFGDGTRLSIL.

V gene TRBV5-5 combines with J gene TRBJ2-1; 8 bases line up with TRBD2. From germline, CDR1 is SGHKS and CDR2 YYEKEE (reference sequence). This CDR3 is built from 16 residues. The trim removed 2 bases at V and 0 bases at J, leaving 4 bases unmatched. The CDR3 DNA follows: TGTGCCAGCAGCTTATTAGCGGGGAGCTCCTACAATGAGCAGTTCTTC. It specifies CASSLLAGSSYNEQFF.

The V call is TRBV25-1, the J call TRBJ1-1, with no clear D. Per the germline V gene, CDR1 is MGHDK and CDR2 is SYGVNS. The CDR3 is made up of 14 amino acids. Trimming shortened V by 7 bases and J by 1 base, and 13 bases separated the two germline ends. CDR3 sequence reads: CASKMSRGNTEAFF. In nucleotides, the CDR3 is TGTGCCAGCAAGATGAGTCGGGGGAACACTGAAGCTTTCTTT.

This clone was observed a single time. The CDR3 protein is CASSYSTLGTEAFF. In DNA, the CDR3 is TGTGCCAGCAGTTACTCGACCCTCGGCACTGAAGCTTTCTTT. The V gene is TRBV6-5, the J gene TRBJ1-1; D unclear. The germline CDR1 and CDR2 sequences are MNHEY and SVGAGI. V was trimmed by 0 bases and J by 4 bases, leaving 9 bases between them. The CDR3 sequence is 14 residues long.

The rearrangement uses TRBV15 and TRBJ2-1, with TRBD2 identical over 9 bases. Germline values: CDR1 LNHNV, CDR2 YYDKDF (reference sequence). The CDR3 loop spans 14 amino acids. Unmatched junction bases numbered 12, after V lost 8 bases and J lost 10 bases. The DNA for the CDR3 is TGTGCCACCGGCTTCCAGCGGGGGGTAGGGGAGCAGTTCTTC. Its protein is CATGFQRGVGEQFF.

V gene TRBV25-1 combines with J gene TRBJ1-4, with D possibly TRBD1 on 5 matching bases. V was clipped by 2 bases and J by 7 bases, with 14 bases between them. Per germline, CDR1 MGHDK and CDR2 SYGVNS. The CDR3 covers 15 residues. Here the CDR3 DNA reads TGTGCCAGCAGTGAAGGGACCCTCCGGGGTGAAAAACTGTTTTTT. Encoded protein: CASSEGTLRGEKLFF.

Here the CDR3 reads CASIGAAYEQYF. The CDR3, as DNA: TGTGCCAGCATCGGGGCCGCCTACGAGCAGTACTTC. This rearrangement joins TRBV28 to TRBJ2-7, with D perhaps being TRBD1 or TRBD2 (5 bases each). Germline V gives CDR1 MDHEN, CDR2 SYDVKM. The CDR3 is made up of 12 amino acids. V dropped 7 bases and J dropped 2 bases, with 9 bases sitting between them. Using reference TRBV28 and TRBJ2-7 for the parts outside the CDR3, the full variable domain is DVKVTQSSRYLVKRTGEKVFLECVQDMDHENMFWYRQDPGLGLRLIYFSYDVKMKEKGDIPEGYSVSREKKERFSLILESASTNQTSMYLCASIGAAYEQYFGPGTRLTVT.

The table lists this clone with a count of one. V usage is TRBV6-6 and J usage is TRBJ2-1; D is ambiguous. Germline-derived CDR1 and CDR2 are MNHNY and SVGAGI (reference sequence). V was clipped by 0 bases and J by 7 bases, with 10 bases between them. The CDR3 is made up of 14 amino acids. CDR3 in DNA: TGTGCCAGCAGTTACTCGGTCGGTGTTAATGAGCAGTTCTTC. Its translation: CASSYSVGVNEQFF.

This clone has more than one count but fewer than ten. The sample holds other DNA sequences that translate to the same CDR3. The chain has TRBV29-1 and TRBJ2-5, with D unclear. CDR1 SQVTM and CDR2 ANQGSEA come from the germline V gene. This CDR3 has 10 amino acids. Deletions cut 4 bases from V and 2 bases from J, with 2 bases between. CDR3 bases: TGCAGCGTTGGACAAGAGACCCAGTACTTC. Residues: CSVGQETQYF.

V gene TRBV27 combines with J gene TRBJ2-7, with a possible D match to TRBD2 (5 bases). V was shortened by 5 bases and J by 7 bases, with 21 bases between the two germline ends. The CDR3 has 15 residues. Per the germline V gene, CDR1 is MNHEY and CDR2 is SMNVEV (reference sequence). The CDR3 reads CASSPASGPAREQYF. In DNA form, the CDR3 reads TGTGCCAGCAGTCCCGCCAGCGGTCCGGCGAGGGAGCAGTACTTC.

DNA of the CDR3: TGCGCCAGCAGCCCCTCAGGGGAACTCGGCTACACCTTC. It translates to CASSPSGELGYTF. The chain uses TRBV5-1 and TRBJ1-2, with TRBD1 as a possible D gene (6 bases). The CDR3 covers 13 residues. Trimming took off 4 bases at V and 8 bases at J, with 15 bases between the two ends. Germline values: CDR1 SGHRS, CDR2 YFSETQ.

The CDR3 loop is CASSIVGVLSPTNEKLFF. The CDR3 bases are TGTGCCAGCAGCATAGTTGGGGTCTTGTCCCCCACTAATGAAAAACTGTTTTTT. The chain uses TRBV7-9 and TRBJ1-4, with D uncertain. Germline assignment: CDR1 SEHNR and CDR2 FQNEAQ (reference sequence). The CDR3 loop spans 18 amino acids. The V gene lost 5 bases and the J gene lost 2 bases, with 21 bases spanning the gap. Filled out from reference TRBV7-9 and TRBJ1-4, the complete variable domain reads DTGVSQNPRHKITKRGQNVTFRCDPISEHNRLYWYRQTLGQGPEFLTYFQNEAQLEKSRLLSDRFSAERPKGSFSTLEIQRTEQGDSAMYLCASSIVGVLSPTNEKLFFGSGTQLSVL.

This chain links TRBV18 with TRBJ2-2; the D call may be TRBD1 or TRBD2 (5 bases each). Between the trimmed V and J ends, which lost 6 bases and 0 bases, there was a span of 20 bases. The V gene's germline CDR1 is KGHSH and CDR2 LQKENI. The CDR3 contains 18 residues. The CDR3 reads CASSTSSPVGANTGELFF. Written as DNA, the CDR3 is TGTGCCAGCTCTACCAGCTCACCTGTGGGGGCGAACACCGGGGAGCTGTTTTTT.

The rearrangement joins TRBV7-9 to TRBJ2-1; TRBD2 matches 12 bases. Germline loops: CDR1 SEHNR, CDR2 FQNEAQ (reference sequence). This CDR3 comprises 15 residues. V lost 5 bases and J lost 11; bases outside the gene matches: 10. DNA for the CDR3: TGTGCCAGCAGCGTGACTAGCGGGAGACCTCTACAGCAGTTCTTC. Residues: CASSVTSGRPLQQFF.

The rearrangement joins TRBV6-5 to TRBJ2-3, with TRBD1 as a possible D gene (6 bases). Trimming shortened V by 9 bases and J by 2 bases, and 9 bases separated the two germline ends. Germline CDR1 MNHEY, CDR2 SVGAGI. The CDR3 runs 12 residues. CDR3 bases: TGTGCCAGTCGGACAGCCACAGATACGCAGTATTTT. Amino acid sequence: CASRTATDTQYF.